The sequence of this T cell receptor beta chain was determined in a study of cytotoxic CD8 clonotypes in ibrutinib-treated CLL. General study results and limits: Public clonotypes were uncommon and contracted or stayed stable on treatment.

CDR3 size: 16 residues. Germline V gene lookup returns CDR1 MNHEY and CDR2 SVGAGI. The ends were cut back, 0 bases at V and 5 bases at J, with 16 bases in the middle. The sequencing depth, 1 in 200,000 to 1 in 1 million T cells, was the target. Sequencing used immunoSEQ multiplex PCR; TCRdb keeps in-frame clones, though not all of them. The profile shows about 130,000 clones, 70% to 90% of them singletons. This clone was counted a single time. Its antigen is unidentified. This specimen was PBMCs, taken after 24 months of ibrutinib treatment. The chain carries TRBV6-5 and TRBJ1-2; D is perhaps TRBD1 (5 bases). This receptor was identified in a human donor with chronic lymphocytic leukemia. CDR3 sequence reads: CASSYSTRGSGYGYTF. CDR3 coding DNA: TGTGCCAGCAGTTACTCGACCCGGGGGTCGGGATATGGCTACACCTTC.